This TCR beta chain was retrieved from a study of regulatory T cells in long-lasting Graves disease. For the study at large: More than 5 years of antithyroid drugs with positive TSH receptor antibodies defined persistent Graves' disease.

Trimming pared 5 bases from V and 5 bases from J, leaving 7 bases between. Looked up from germline, CDR1 is SGHTA and CDR2 is FQGNSA. This CDR3 is 12 amino acids long. Study-level findings and limits: Preferential use of TRBV28, TRBJ1-2 and TRBJ2-5 was seen in persistent disease.

This clonotype was counted between two and nine times. The antigen remains undetermined. Time point specified: persistent/refractory GD, antithyroid drugs over 5 years with positive TRAb. PBMCs provided the RNA from which the TCR library was made. Peripheral blood, roughly 9.2 milliliters per patient, was collected in EDTA tubes. Investigators prepared the TCR beta libraries by applying iRepertoire HTBI primers and Arm-PCR of CDR3 regions. TCRdb re-called the multiplex PCR reads through MiXCR, storing one row per CDR3 protein. The sample has about half a million distinct CDR3 sequences; approximately 22% are singletons.

The chain couples TRBV7-2 to TRBJ1-5; D ambiguous. The clonotype originates from a female donor with Graves disease. The sequenced sample was peripheral blood mononuclear cells (PBMCs), obtained when the disease was refractory, from a patient treated with antithyroid drugs. CDR3 nucleotide sequence: TGTGCCAGCAGCATGTTATATCAGCCCCAGCATTTT. Amino acid sequence: CASSMLYQPQHF.